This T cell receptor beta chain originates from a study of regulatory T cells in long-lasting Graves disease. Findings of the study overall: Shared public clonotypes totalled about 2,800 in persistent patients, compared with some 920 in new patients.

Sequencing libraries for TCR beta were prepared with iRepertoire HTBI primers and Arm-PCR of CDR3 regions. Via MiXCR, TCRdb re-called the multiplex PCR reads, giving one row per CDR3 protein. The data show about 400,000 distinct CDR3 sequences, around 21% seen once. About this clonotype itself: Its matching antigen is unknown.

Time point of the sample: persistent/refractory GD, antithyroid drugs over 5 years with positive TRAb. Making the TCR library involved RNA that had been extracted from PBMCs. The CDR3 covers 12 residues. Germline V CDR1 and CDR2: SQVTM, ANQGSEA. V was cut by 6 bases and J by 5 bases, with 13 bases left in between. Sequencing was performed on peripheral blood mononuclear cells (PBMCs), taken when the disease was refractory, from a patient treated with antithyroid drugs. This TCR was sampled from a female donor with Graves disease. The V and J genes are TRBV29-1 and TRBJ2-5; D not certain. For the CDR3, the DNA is TGCAGCGTCGGGCCGCCCGAGGAGACCCAGTACTTC. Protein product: CSVGPPEETQYF. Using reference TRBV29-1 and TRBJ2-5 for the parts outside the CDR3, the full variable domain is SAVISQKPSRDICQRGTSLTIQCQVDSQVTMMFWYRQQPGQSLTLIATANQGSEATYESGFVIDKFPISRPNLTFSTLTVSNMSPEDSSIYLCSVGPPEETQYFGPGTRLLVL.